This section outlines one T cell receptor beta chain sequence together with its context. The antigen remains undetermined. The CDR3 is 12 amino acids. CDR1 is ENHRY, CDR2 SYGVKD, per germline. Between the trimmed V and J ends, which lost 8 bases and 4 bases, there was a span of 12 bases. With 60 Vbeta and 13 Jbeta primers, the PCR was carried out. The repertoire was sequenced with immunoSEQ multiplex PCR; TCRdb's copy has only in-frame clones and lacks some. The sample carries under 90,000 clones, around two thirds recorded once. This specimen comes from a study of cytomegalovirus exposure and HLA in healthy donors. Overall study findings and caveats: Earlier findings revealed that most TCR beta V segments proved productive either about 87% or about 30% of the time. DRB1 showed the most TCR associations and HLA-C the fewest in a later analysis, as rates varied by HLA locus.

The receptor was isolated from a woman in her forties or fifties in good health and CMV-seropositive. This chain links TRBV10-3 with TRBJ2-7; D is possibly TRBD2 (5 bases). Sequenced: PBMCs. CDR3 amino acids: CAIGERGYEQYF. Written as DNA, the CDR3 is TGTGCCATCGGGGAGCGCGGGTACGAGCAGTACTTC.